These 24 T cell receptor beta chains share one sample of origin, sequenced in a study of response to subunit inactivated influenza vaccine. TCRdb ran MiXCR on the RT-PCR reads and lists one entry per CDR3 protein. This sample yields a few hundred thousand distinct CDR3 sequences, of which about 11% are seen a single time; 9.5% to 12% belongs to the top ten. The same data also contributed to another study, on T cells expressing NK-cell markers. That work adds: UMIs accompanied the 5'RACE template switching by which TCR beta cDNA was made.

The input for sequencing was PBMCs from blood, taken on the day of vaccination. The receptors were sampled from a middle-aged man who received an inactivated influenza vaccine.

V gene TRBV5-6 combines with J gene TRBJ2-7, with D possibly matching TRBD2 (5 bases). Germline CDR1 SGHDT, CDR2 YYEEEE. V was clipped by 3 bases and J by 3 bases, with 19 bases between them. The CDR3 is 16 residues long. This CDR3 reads CASSSRRGSRHYEQYF. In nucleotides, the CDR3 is TGTGCCAGCAGCTCGAGACGGGGTAGCCGGCACTACGAGCAGTACTTC. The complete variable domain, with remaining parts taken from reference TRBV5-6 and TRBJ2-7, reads DAGVTQSPTHLIKTRGQQVTLRCSPKSGHDTVSWYQQALGQGPQFIFQYYEEEERQRGNFPDRFSGHQFPNYSSELNVNALLLGDSALYLCASSSRRGSRHYEQYFGPGTRLTVT.

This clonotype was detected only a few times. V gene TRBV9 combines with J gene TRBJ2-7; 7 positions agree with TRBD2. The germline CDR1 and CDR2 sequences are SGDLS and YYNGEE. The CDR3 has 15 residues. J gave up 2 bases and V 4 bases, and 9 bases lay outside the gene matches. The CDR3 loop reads CASSLGASGTYEQYF. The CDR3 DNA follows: TGTGCCAGCAGCCTCGGGGCTAGCGGAACCTACGAGCAGTACTTC.

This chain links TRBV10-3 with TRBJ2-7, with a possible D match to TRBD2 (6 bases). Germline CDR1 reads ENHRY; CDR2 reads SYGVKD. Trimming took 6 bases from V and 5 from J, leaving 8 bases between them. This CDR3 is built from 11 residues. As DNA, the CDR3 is TGTGCCATCAGGGAGGGGAACGAGCAGTACTTC. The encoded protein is CAIREGNEQYF.

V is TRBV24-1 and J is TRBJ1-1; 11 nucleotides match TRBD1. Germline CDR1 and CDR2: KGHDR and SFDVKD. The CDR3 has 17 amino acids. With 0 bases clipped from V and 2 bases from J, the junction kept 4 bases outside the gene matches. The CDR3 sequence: CATSDLRTGGLNTEAFF. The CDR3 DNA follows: TGTGCCACCAGTGATTTGCGGACAGGGGGCCTAAACACTGAAGCTTTCTTT.

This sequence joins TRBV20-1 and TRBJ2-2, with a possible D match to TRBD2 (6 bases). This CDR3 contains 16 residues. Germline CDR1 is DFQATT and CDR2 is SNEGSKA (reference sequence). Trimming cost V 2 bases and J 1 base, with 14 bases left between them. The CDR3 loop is CSARSSSGVNTGELFF. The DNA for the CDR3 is TGCAGTGCTAGATCATCTTCGGGAGTGAACACCGGGGAGCTGTTTTTT.

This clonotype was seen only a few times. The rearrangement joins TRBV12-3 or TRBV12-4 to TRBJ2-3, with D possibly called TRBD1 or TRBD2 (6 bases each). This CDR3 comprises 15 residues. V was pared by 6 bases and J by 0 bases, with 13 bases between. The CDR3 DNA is TGTGCCAGCAGGGATACAGGGACTAGCACAGATACGCAGTATTTT. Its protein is CASRDTGTSTDTQYF.

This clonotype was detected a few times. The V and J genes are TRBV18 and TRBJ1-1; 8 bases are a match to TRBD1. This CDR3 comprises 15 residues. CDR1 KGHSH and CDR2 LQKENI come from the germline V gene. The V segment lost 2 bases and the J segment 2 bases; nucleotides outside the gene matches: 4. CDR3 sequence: CASSPSGTGNTEAFF. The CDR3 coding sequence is TGTGCCAGCTCACCATCCGGGACAGGTAACACTGAAGCTTTCTTT.

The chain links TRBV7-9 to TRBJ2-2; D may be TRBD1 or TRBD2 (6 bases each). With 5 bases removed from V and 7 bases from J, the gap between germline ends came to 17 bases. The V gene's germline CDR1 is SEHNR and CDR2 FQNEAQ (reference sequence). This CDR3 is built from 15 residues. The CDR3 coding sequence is TGTGCCAGCAGCCGTCAACTCGGGGGCGGCGGGGAGCTGTTTTTT. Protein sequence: CASSRQLGGGGELFF.

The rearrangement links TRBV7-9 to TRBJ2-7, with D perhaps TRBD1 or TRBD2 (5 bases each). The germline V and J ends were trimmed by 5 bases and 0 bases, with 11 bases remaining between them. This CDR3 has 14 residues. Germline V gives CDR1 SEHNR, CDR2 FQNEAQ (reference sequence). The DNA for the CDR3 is TGTGCCAGCAGCCCCCGGGGACCCTCCTACGAGCAGTACTTC. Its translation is CASSPRGPSYEQYF. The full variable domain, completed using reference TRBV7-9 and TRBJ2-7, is DTGVSQNPRHKITKRGQNVTFRCDPISEHNRLYWYRQTLGQGPEFLTYFQNEAQLEKSRLLSDRFSAERPKGSFSTLEIQRTEQGDSAMYLCASSPRGPSYEQYFGPGTRLTVT.

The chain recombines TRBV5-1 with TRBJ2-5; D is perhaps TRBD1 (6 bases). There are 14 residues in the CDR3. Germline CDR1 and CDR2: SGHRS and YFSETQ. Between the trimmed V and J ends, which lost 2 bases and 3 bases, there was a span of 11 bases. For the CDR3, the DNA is TGCGCCAGCAGCTTAATGGACAGCAAAGAGACCCAGTACTTC. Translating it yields CASSLMDSKETQYF.

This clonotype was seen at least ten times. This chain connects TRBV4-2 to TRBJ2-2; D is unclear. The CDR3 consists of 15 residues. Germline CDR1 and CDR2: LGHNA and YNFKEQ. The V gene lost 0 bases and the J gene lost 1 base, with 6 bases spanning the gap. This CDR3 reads CASSQEWGNTGELFF. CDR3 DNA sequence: TGTGCCAGCAGCCAAGAATGGGGGAACACCGGGGAGCTGTTTTTT.

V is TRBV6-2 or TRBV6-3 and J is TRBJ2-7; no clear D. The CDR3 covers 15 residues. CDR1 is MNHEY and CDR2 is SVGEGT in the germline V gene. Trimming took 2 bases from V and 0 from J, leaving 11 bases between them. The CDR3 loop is CASSYPLGRSYEQYF. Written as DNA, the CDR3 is TGTGCCAGCAGTTACCCTTTGGGCCGCTCCTACGAGCAGTACTTC.

The CDR3 DNA reads as TGCAGTGCTCCCGATGCACCCACAGATACGCAGTATTTT. Protein product: CSAPDAPTDTQYF. V usage is TRBV20-1 and J usage is TRBJ2-3; D not certain. Deletions cut 5 bases from V and 2 bases from J, with 11 bases between. The V gene's germline CDR1 is DFQATT and CDR2 SNEGSKA (reference sequence). This CDR3 region has 13 residues.

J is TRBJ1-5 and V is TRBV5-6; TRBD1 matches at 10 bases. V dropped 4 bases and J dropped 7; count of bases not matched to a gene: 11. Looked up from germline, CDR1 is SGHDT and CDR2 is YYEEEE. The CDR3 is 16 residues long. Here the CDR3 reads CASSQSTGGRVQPQHF. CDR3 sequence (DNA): TGTGCCAGCAGCCAATCGACAGGGGGCAGAGTACAGCCCCAGCATTTT.

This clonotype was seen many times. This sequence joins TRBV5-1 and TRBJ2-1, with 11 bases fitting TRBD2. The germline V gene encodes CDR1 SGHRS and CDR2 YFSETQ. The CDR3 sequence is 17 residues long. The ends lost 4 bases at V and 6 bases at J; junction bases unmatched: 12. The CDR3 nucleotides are TGCGCCAGCAGCCCTTTCCCGACTAGCGGGACGGGCAATGAGCAGTTCTTC. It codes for CASSPFPTSGTGNEQFF.

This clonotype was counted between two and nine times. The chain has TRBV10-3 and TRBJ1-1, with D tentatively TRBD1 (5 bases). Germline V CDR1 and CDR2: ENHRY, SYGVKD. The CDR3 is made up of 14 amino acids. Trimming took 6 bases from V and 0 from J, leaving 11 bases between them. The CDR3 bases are TGTGCCATCAGCTCCGACAGCATGAACACTGAAGCTTTCTTT. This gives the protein CAISSDSMNTEAFF.

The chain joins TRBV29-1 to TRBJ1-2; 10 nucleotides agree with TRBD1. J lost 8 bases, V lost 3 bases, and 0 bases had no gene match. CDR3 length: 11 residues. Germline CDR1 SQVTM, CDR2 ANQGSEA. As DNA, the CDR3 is TGCAGCGTTGAGGGACAGGGGGGCTACACCTTC. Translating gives CSVEGQGGYTF.

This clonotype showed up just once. CDR3 nucleotide sequence: TGTGCCAGCAGTTACGCTTCGGGAGGAGGAGGGCTCGGGGAGACCCAGTACTTC. Protein product: CASSYASGGGGLGETQYF. J is TRBJ2-5 and V is TRBV6-5; 7 bases are shared with TRBD2. Germline V lookup: CDR1 MNHEY, CDR2 SVGAGI. The CDR3 totals 18 residues. With 2 bases clipped from V and 5 bases from J, the junction kept 17 bases outside the gene matches.

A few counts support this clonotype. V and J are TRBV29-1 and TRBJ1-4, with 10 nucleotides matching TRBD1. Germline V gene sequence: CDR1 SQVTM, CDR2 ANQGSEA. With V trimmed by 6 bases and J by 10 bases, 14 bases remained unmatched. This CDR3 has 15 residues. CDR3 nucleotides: TGCAGCGTCGCAACCGGGACAGGGGATTTTGGAAAACTGTTTTTT. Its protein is CSVATGTGDFGKLFF.

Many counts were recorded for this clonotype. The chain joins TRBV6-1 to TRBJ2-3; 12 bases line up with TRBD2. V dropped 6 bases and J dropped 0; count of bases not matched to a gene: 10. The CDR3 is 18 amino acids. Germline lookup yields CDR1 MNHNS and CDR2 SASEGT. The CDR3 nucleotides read TGTGCCAGCAGGCCCACCGGGACTAGCGGGCTTAGCACAGATACGCAGTATTTT. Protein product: CASRPTGTSGLSTDTQYF.

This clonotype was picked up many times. The CDR3 protein is CAISRAVMRGANVLTF. The CDR3, as DNA: TGTGCCATCAGTAGGGCCGTAATGCGGGGGGCCAACGTCCTGACTTTC. The rearrangement joins TRBV10-3 to TRBJ2-6; D not resolved. This CDR3 is built from 16 residues. Per germline, CDR1 ENHRY and CDR2 SYGVKD. V was clipped by 5 bases and J by 4 bases, with 15 bases between them.

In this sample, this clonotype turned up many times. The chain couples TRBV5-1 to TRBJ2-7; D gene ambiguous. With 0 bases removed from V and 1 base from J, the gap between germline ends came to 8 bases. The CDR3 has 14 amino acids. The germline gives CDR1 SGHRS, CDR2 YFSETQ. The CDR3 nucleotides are TGCGCCAGCAGCTTGGCGTACCAATCCTACGAGCAGTACTTC. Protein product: CASSLAYQSYEQYF. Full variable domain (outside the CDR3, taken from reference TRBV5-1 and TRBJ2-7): KAGVTQTPRYLIKTRGQQVTLSCSPISGHRSVSWYQQTPGQGLQFLFEYFSETQRNKGNFPGRFSGRQFSNSRSEMNVSTLELGDSALYLCASSLAYQSYEQYFGPGTRLTVT.

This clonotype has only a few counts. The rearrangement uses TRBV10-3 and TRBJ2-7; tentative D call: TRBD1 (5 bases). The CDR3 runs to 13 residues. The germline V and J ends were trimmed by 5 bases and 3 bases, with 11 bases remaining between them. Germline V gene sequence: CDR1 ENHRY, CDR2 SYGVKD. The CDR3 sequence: CAISTQVYYEQYF. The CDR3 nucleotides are TGTGCCATCAGTACACAGGTGTACTACGAGCAGTACTTC.

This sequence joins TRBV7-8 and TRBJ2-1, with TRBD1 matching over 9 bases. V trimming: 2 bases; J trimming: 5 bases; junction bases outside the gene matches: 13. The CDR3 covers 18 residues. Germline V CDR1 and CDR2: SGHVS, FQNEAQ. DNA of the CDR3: TGTGCCAGCAGCTTATGGGCATCAGGACAGGGGTTCCACAATGAGCAGTTCTTC. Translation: CASSLWASGQGFHNEQFF.